This TCR beta chain was sequenced during a study of response to subunit inactivated influenza vaccine. A single record per CDR3 protein comes from TCRdb applying MiXCR to the RT-PCR reads. The repertoire holds 550,000 to 800,000 distinct CDR3 sequences, with roughly 13% as singletons. The ends lost 4 bases at V and 5 bases at J; junction bases unmatched: 10. The CDR3 is 15 amino acids. Looked up from germline, CDR1 is SGHRS and CDR2 is YFSETQ. Study-wide results and limits: The authors put forward the suggestion that each seasonal influenza vaccination may bring in only a limited number of new T cells.

This clonotype was seen a few times. Its antigen is as yet unknown. The source of this sequence is a man aged 45-65 years who received an inactivated influenza vaccine. Specimen: PBMCs from blood, collected approximately 15 days before vaccination. This sequence joins TRBV5-1 and TRBJ2-3; 7 nucleotides line up with TRBD1. The CDR3 DNA follows: TGCGCCAGCAGCACAACAGGGGCGAGAGGAGATACGCAGTATTTT. It encodes CASSTTGARGDTQYF.